This T cell receptor beta chain was sequenced during a study of blood T cell repertoires in COVID-19 (TCRdb year 2020). Broadly, across the study: Samples from collaborators originated in the United States, Italy and Spain and spanned both the acute and convalescent phases of COVID-19. The sample metadata nearly always contained a de-identified subject ID, COVID-19 status, age in years and sex. The samples were drawn from two sources: the first 160 participants of the ongoing ImmuneRACE study, and 1,000 to 1,500 subjects contributed by 6 global collaborators. The repertoires were released in a freely available public database meant as a resource for research on the immune response to SARS-CoV-2. Where available, HLA class I and class II types were taken from metadata supplied by the sample provider and were not determined by assay-based typing. Subjects who had been exposed to COVID-19, were actively infected with it, or had recovered from it provided the deeply sampled blood TCRbeta repertoires that made up the dataset. The material from the prospective study consisted of cDNA or gDNA derived from T cells, B-cell-depleted T cells, or PBMCs. On the study overall, not on this receptor specifically: The quantity of clinical and demographic metadata differed by source and by participant and was supplied without curation.

V is cut by 3 bases and J by 8 bases, and the space between the germline ends is 13 bases. The CDR3 goes from the cysteine to the phenylalanine over 13 residues. Just CDR3 DNA is preserved here, 39 bases in frame from base 1. Per the germline V gene (reference sequence), LNHDA is the CDR1 and SQIVND is the CDR2. TCRbeta CDR3 regions were amplified from genomic DNA by means of the immunoSEQ Assay, a bias-controlled multiplex PCR. In the source study's methods: Nucleated cell counts per sample were estimated from amplification of reference gene primers within the assay. To quantify the absolute abundance of each unique TCRbeta CDR3 rearrangement, sequence reads were collapsed and filtered. For each sample, productive Simpson clonality was calculated as the square root of Simpson's diversity index across productive rearrangements. The source is immuneACCESS, and TCRdb retained only in-frame sequences with V and J called. Part of the clones is not carried over; for the studies checked, unresolved V genes explain less than half of this, and the remainder is unexplained. The V and J calls and clone size come from that table; D and trimming were worked out from the DNA. This sample is represented by tens of thousands of clones; 89% of them were singletons. 13% to 15% of the sample comes from the top ten.

Each collaborating institution followed its own protocols to collect whole blood in K2EDTA tubes. Collaborator samples were shipped for TCRbeta analysis as frozen whole blood, isolated PBMCs, or DNA extracted from either sample type. This clone was seen a handful of times. Its antigen has not been determined. No clone much larger than this one lies a single base away; base qualities are absent. The same CDR3 also results from other DNA sequences found in this sample. The sequence joins TRBV19 to TRBJ1-2; TRBD1 is possibly the D segment (5 matching bases). This clonotype originated in a woman aged 55-70 years with active COVID-19. Input material: peripheral blood. The nucleotides are TGTGCCAGTAGTATTGGAGGGGCCTACGGCTACACCTTC. Translation gives CASSIGGAYGYTF.